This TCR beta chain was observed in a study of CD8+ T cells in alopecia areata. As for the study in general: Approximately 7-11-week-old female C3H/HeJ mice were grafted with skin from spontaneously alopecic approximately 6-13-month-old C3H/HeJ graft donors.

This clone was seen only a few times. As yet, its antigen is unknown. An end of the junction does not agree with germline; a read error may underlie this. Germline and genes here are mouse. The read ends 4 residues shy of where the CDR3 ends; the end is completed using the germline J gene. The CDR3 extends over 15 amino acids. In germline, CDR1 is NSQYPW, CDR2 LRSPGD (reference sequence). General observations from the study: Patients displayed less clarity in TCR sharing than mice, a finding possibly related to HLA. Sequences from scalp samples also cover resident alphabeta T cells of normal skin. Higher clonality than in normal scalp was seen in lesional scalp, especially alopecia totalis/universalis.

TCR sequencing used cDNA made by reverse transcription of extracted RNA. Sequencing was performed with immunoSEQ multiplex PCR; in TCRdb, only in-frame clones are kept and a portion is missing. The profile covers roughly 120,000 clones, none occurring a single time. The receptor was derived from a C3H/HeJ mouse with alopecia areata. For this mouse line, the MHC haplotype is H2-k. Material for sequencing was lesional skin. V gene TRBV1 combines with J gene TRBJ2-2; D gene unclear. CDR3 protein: CTYSADFRNTGQLYF. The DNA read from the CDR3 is TGCACCTACAGTGCAGATTTCAGAAACACCGGG.